These T cell receptor beta chains were read from a single sample in a study of CD8 T cells in Susac syndrome. Via MiXCR, TCRdb re-called the immunoSEQ multiplex PCR reads, giving one row per CDR3 protein. The table has 200,000 to 250,000 distinct CDR3 sequences, 95% seen once. Sequenced: CD4+ T cells from PBMCs. The receptors derive from a human donor with multiple sclerosis. CDR3s include the opening cysteine and the closing phenylalanine or tryptophan. The D gene is left open where the match is weak. Expanded clones are given a class, and other clones once, few, many or no size at all.

d_call,clone_size,v_call,j_call,cdr3_aa,cdr3_nt
.,.,TRBV12-3/TRBV12-4,TRBJ1-3,CASSLQGSGYHTGNTIYF,TGTGCCAGCAGTTTACAAGGGTCCGGTTACCACACTGGAAACACCATATATTTT
.,.,TRBV6-1,TRBJ1-5,CASSNNRGQPQHF,TGTGCCAGCAGTAATAACCGGGGTCAGCCCCAGCATTTT
TRBD1,once,TRBV6-5,TRBJ1-2,CASRGTGGYTF,TGTGCCAGCAGGGGGACAGGAGGCTACACCTTC
.,.,TRBV5-1,TRBJ2-3,CASSRSSDTQYF,TGCGCCAGCAGCCGCTCATCAGATACGCAGTATTTT
TRBD1,.,TRBV5-4,TRBJ2-3,CASSLSQGARTDTQYF,TGTGCCAGCAGCCTTTCACAGGGGGCGCGCACAGATACGCAGTATTTT
.,.,TRBV6-6,TRBJ1-5,CASSPRDTGGDQPQHF,TGTGCCAGCAGCCCCAGGGACACGGGAGGAGATCAGCCCCAGCATTTT
.,.,TRBV5-6,TRBJ2-1,CASSLGLASHEQFF,TGTGCCAGCAGCTTGGGCCTAGCATCCCATGAGCAGTTCTTC
TRBD1,once,TRBV20-1,TRBJ1-6,CSARNRDRGWTPLHF,TGCAGTGCTAGAAACCGGGACAGGGGGTGGACACCCCTCCACTTT
.,.,TRBV29-1,TRBJ2-1,CSCESNEQFF,TGCAGCTGCGAGAGTAATGAGCAGTTCTTC
.,.,TRBV7-9,TRBJ1-2,CASSLEGLTPYGYTF,TGTGCCAGCAGCTTAGAGGGGCTAACTCCCTATGGCTACACCTTC
.,.,TRBV15,TRBJ2-1,CATSDYRAGQNEQFF,TGTGCCACCAGCGACTATCGGGCGGGACAAAATGAGCAGTTCTTC
.,once,TRBV29-1,TRBJ1-3,CSVGGGNTIYF,TGCAGCGTTGGTGGCGGGAACACCATATATTTT
.,.,TRBV4-2,TRBJ2-1,CASSQEWTVGEQFF,TGTGCCAGCAGCCAAGAATGGACCGTGGGTGAGCAGTTCTTC
TRBD2,.,TRBV15,TRBJ2-1,CATSRGLAGGVEQFF,TGTGCCACCAGCAGGGGACTAGCGGGGGGCGTGGAGCAGTTCTTC
.,.,TRBV29-1,TRBJ2-1,CSVEGSRASIQFF,TGCAGCGTTGAAGGGTCGAGGGCCAGTATTCAGTTCTTC
.,.,TRBV25-1,TRBJ1-6,CASSQTDSSTPLHF,TGTGCCAGCAGTCAAACGGACAGCTCTACACCCCTCCACTTT
.,.,TRBV9,TRBJ2-7,CASSVTGAEQYF,TGTGCCAGCAGCGTTACCGGGGCAGAGCAGTACTTC
.,.,TRBV20-1,TRBJ2-5,CSAGGGGETQYF,TGCAGTGCCGGAGGGGGTGGGGAGACCCAGTACTTC
.,.,TRBV30,TRBJ1-4,CAWRAGHSANEKLFF,TGTGCCTGGAGGGCAGGACATTCGGCTAATGAAAAACTGTTTTTT
.,.,TRBV29-1,TRBJ1-1,CSATGTLRGTEAFF,TGCAGCGCAACCGGGACCCTAAGAGGAACTGAAGCTTTCTTT
.,.,TRBV12-5,TRBJ1-2,CASGAGTITANYGYTF,TGTGCTAGTGGTGCGGGAACGATCACAGCTAACTATGGCTACACCTTC
TRBD2,.,TRBV9,TRBJ2-1,CASSVAGGSLYNEQFF,TGTGCCAGCAGCGTAGCGGGAGGGTCGCTGTACAATGAGCAGTTCTTC
.,.,TRBV10-3,TRBJ2-5,CAISGTAQETQYF,TGTGCCATCAGTGGGACGGCCCAAGAGACCCAGTACTTC
TRBD1,.,TRBV3-1,TRBJ2-7,CASSQPHRTGGLEQYF,TGTGCCAGCAGTCAACCCCATCGGACAGGGGGGCTCGAGCAGTACTTC
.,once,TRBV14,TRBJ1-1,CASSQVGEGLGAEAFF,TGTGCCAGCAGCCAAGTTGGGGAAGGGTTAGGCGCTGAAGCTTTCTTT
.,.,TRBV12-5,TRBJ2-6,CASGKLGNVLTF,TGTGCTAGTGGGAAACTGGGCAACGTCCTGACTTTC